The sequence of this TCR beta chain was determined in a study of blood T cell repertoires in COVID-19. Background on the study: There were acute and convalescent COVID-19 samples, and they came from the United States, Italy and Spain. The analysed material was cDNA or gDNA that came from T cells, B-cell-depleted T cells, or PBMCs.

Germline assignment: CDR1 MNHEY and CDR2 SMNVEV (reference sequence). V dropped 5 bases and J dropped 5 bases, with 12 bases sitting between them. The CDR3 runs 13 residues. Only in-frame clones appear in the TCRdb table, and some are missing; sequencing was by immunoSEQ multiplex PCR. The sample has just over 650,000 clones, about 90% seen once. This receptor was identified in a woman under 30 with acute or convalescent COVID-19. The rearrangement uses TRBV27 and TRBJ1-1; a possible D gene is TRBD1 (5 bases). Sequencing was performed on peripheral blood. CDR3 sequence: CASSRQGGTEAFF. The CDR3 DNA is TGTGCCAGCAGTCGTCAGGGAGGTACTGAAGCTTTCTTT.